The 28 T cell receptor beta chains in this list originate from one sample, sequenced in a study of cytomegalovirus exposure and HLA in healthy donors. 60 Vbeta and 13 Jbeta primers were used in PCR. The repertoire was sequenced with immunoSEQ multiplex PCR; TCRdb's copy has only in-frame clones and lacks some. The sample lists about 160,000 clones, 84% occurring once. Sequenced material: PBMCs. These receptors were taken from a young man in good health and CMV-seronegative.

The chain employs TRBV4-3 and TRBJ2-2, with 9 bases that match TRBD1. Germline assignment: CDR1 LGHNA and CDR2 YSLEER. Trimming cost V 4 bases and J 7 bases; bases outside gene matches: 13. The CDR3 extends over 17 amino acids. CDR3 nucleotides: TGCGCCAGCAGCCCAGACCCTGACAGGGGGTCTGGCGGGGAGCTGTTTTTT. Encoded protein: CASSPDPDRGSGGELFF.

The chain is built from TRBV2 and TRBJ2-2, with 7 bases identical to TRBD2. The V segment lost 6 bases and the J segment 4 bases; nucleotides outside the gene matches: 8. Germline CDR1 SNHLY, CDR2 FYNNEI. This CDR3 has 15 residues. CDR3 residues: CASRPLAASTGELFF. In DNA form, the CDR3 reads TGTGCCAGCAGACCCCTAGCGGCGTCCACCGGGGAGCTGTTTTTT. The full variable domain, completed using reference TRBV2 and TRBJ2-2, is EPEVTQTPSHQVTQMGQEVILRCVPISNHLYFYWYRQILGQKVEFLVSFYNNEISEKSEIFDDQFSVERPDGSNFTLKIRSTKLEDSAMYFCASRPLAASTGELFFGEGSRLTVL.

This sequence joins TRBV2 and TRBJ1-1; D remains ambiguous. Germline CDR1 reads SNHLY; CDR2 reads FYNNEI. V shed 4 bases and J shed 0 bases, with 9 bases lying between them. The CDR3 loop spans 14 amino acids. In nucleotides, the CDR3 is TGTGCCAGCAGTGGTGCAGTGATGAACACTGAAGCTTTCTTT. Translating gives CASSGAVMNTEAFF.

The sample holds a few counts of this clone. The chain couples TRBV4-2 to TRBJ2-3; 14 nucleotides align to TRBD2. Germline lookup yields CDR1 LGHNA and CDR2 YNFKEQ. The CDR3 totals 19 residues. J was trimmed by 5 bases and V by 0 bases; bases with no gene match: 10. CDR3 in amino acids: CASSQETTSGGGREDTQYF. The DNA for the CDR3 is TGTGCCAGCAGCCAAGAGACGACTAGCGGGGGGGGCCGGGAAGATACGCAGTATTTT.

This chain joins TRBV7-7 and TRBJ2-3; perhaps TRBD1 as D (6 bases). CDR3 length equals 14 residues. V was clipped by 5 bases and J by 1 base, with 10 bases between them. CDR1 and CDR2 from the germline V gene are SSHAT and FNYEAQ (reference sequence). The CDR3 is CASSPRTGTDTQYF. The CDR3 nucleotides read TGTGCCAGCAGCCCACGGACAGGCACAGATACGCAGTATTTT.

J is TRBJ1-3 and V is TRBV5-5; D call uncertain. Trimming cost V 1 base and J 8 bases, with 7 bases left between them. The CDR3 spans 12 residues. Germline V lookup: CDR1 SGHKS, CDR2 YYEKEE (reference sequence). For the CDR3, the DNA is TGTGCCAGCAGCTTGTGGGGAGACACCATATATTTT. Protein product: CASSLWGDTIYF.

The V and J genes are TRBV30 and TRBJ1-2, with TRBD1 matching over 8 bases. V lost 2 bases to trimming and J lost 5 bases; unmatched junction nucleotides: 4. The CDR3 extends over 13 amino acids. Germline V gene sequence: CDR1 GTSNPN, CDR2 SVGIG (reference sequence). CDR3 sequence reads: CAWSLRTGYGYTF. CDR3 in DNA: TGTGCCTGGAGTCTCAGGACAGGGTATGGCTACACCTTC.

The chain joins TRBV7-3 to TRBJ1-1, with D unclear. V was trimmed by 5 bases and J by 8 bases, leaving 18 bases between them. In germline, CDR1 is SGHTA, CDR2 FQGTGA. The CDR3 consists of 14 residues. The CDR3 coding sequence is TGTGCCAGCAGCCTCTCCGCGAGTTCAATCGAAGCTTTCTTT. It codes for CASSLSASSIEAFF.

V usage is TRBV6-6 and J usage is TRBJ2-5; a weak D match, TRBD1 (5 bases). Germline values: CDR1 MNHNY, CDR2 SVGAGI (reference sequence). There are 15 residues in the CDR3. With 0 bases removed from V and 2 bases from J, the gap between germline ends came to 10 bases. The CDR3 loop reads CASSYSAAGQETQYF. CDR3 nucleotide sequence: TGTGCCAGCAGTTACTCGGCTGCAGGGCAAGAGACCCAGTACTTC.

This chain uses TRBV4-2 with TRBJ2-3, with 10 bases fitting TRBD2. The CDR3 has 16 amino acids. Germline values: CDR1 LGHNA, CDR2 YNFKEQ. The trim removed 4 bases at V and 2 bases at J, leaving 6 bases unmatched. The CDR3 sequence: CASSPSSGGNTDTQYF. The CDR3 region has the DNA TGTGCCAGCAGCCCGTCTAGCGGGGGAAACACAGATACGCAGTATTTT.

The rearrangement uses TRBV6-6 and TRBJ1-5, with a tentative D call TRBD1 (6 bases). The ends were cut back, 0 bases at V and 5 bases at J, with 14 bases in the middle. The germline CDR1 and CDR2 sequences are MNHNY and SVGAGI (reference sequence). The CDR3 extends over 16 amino acids. The CDR3 protein is CASSYSGGPGDQPQHF. The CDR3 nucleotides read TGTGCCAGCAGTTACTCGGGGGGGCCGGGCGATCAGCCCCAGCATTTT.

This chain connects TRBV7-8 to TRBJ2-7, with D possibly matching TRBD2 (6 bases). The CDR3 contains 17 residues. V gave up 3 bases and J gave up 0 bases, with 18 bases separating them. CDR1 is SGHVS and CDR2 is FQNEAQ in the germline V gene. CDR3 DNA: TGTGCCAGCAGCTTCTCAGATCTAGCGCCCAGCTCCTACGAGCAGTACTTC. Its translation: CASSFSDLAPSSYEQYF.

This clone was observed once. V is TRBV7-3 and J is TRBJ2-1; 8 nucleotides match TRBD2. There are 16 residues in the CDR3. From germline, CDR1 is SGHTA and CDR2 FQGTGA. With 5 bases clipped from V and 9 bases from J, the junction kept 15 bases outside the gene matches. CDR3 sequence: CASSPAAGGPLSEQFF. CDR3 nucleotide sequence: TGTGCCAGCAGCCCGGCGGCGGGAGGCCCTTTATCTGAGCAGTTCTTC.

This chain connects TRBV7-8 to TRBJ1-3, with D maybe TRBD1 (6 bases). The CDR3 loop spans 13 amino acids. Germline V gene sequence: CDR1 SGHVS, CDR2 FQNEAQ. Trimming removed 6 bases at V and 4 bases at J, with 10 bases between. In DNA, the CDR3 is TGTGCCAGCAGTTCAGGGGACGGAAACACCATATATTTT. It translates to CASSSGDGNTIYF. Using reference TRBV7-8 and TRBJ1-3 for the parts outside the CDR3, the full variable domain is GAGVSQSPRYKVAKRGQDVALRCDPISGHVSLFWYQQALGQGPEFLTYFQNEAQLDKSGLPSDRFFAERPEGSVSTLKIQRTQQEDSAVYLCASSSGDGNTIYFGEGSWLTVV.

The chain is built from TRBV12-5 and TRBJ2-5; D is uncertain. With the DNA end fitting TRBJ2-7 better, the J assignment may be wrong. Germline assignment: CDR1 LGHNT and CDR2 FRNRAP. The CDR3 runs 16 residues. The CDR3 DNA follows: TGTGCTAGTGGTTTGGTATTGGCAGGTCGCGCCTACGAGCAGTACTTC. It encodes CASGLVLAGRAYEQYF.

The genes are TRBV6-5 and TRBJ1-6; D perhaps matches TRBD1 (5 bases). This CDR3 has 15 amino acids. Germline loops: CDR1 MNHEY, CDR2 SVGAGI. Trimming took off 5 bases at V and 7 bases at J, with 15 bases between the two ends. The CDR3 here is CASSGGTVQNSPLHF. The CDR3 bases are TGTGCCAGCAGTGGAGGGACTGTACAGAATTCACCCCTCCACTTT.

The chain joins TRBV4-2 to TRBJ1-2; D remains unclear. Trimming left V 0 bases short and J 6 bases short, with 11 bases between. The CDR3 has 14 amino acids. Germline V CDR1 and CDR2: LGHNA, YNFKEQ. The CDR3 here is CASSQDAGRDGYTF. Here the CDR3 DNA reads TGTGCCAGCAGCCAAGACGCGGGGAGGGATGGCTACACCTTC.

V and J are TRBV6-1 and TRBJ1-1; 7 nucleotides agree with TRBD1. The length of the CDR3 is 15 residues. CDR1 is MNHNS, CDR2 SASEGT, per germline. V dropped 7 bases and J dropped 1; count of bases not matched to a gene: 9. This CDR3 reads CASKGAGTRNTEAFF. The CDR3 DNA reads as TGTGCCAGCAAGGGGGCCGGGACAAGGAACACTGAAGCTTTCTTT.

The J gene is TRBJ1-4, the V gene TRBV30; D might be TRBD1 (6 bases). Trimming took 3 bases from V and 8 from J, leaving 10 bases between them. Looked up from germline, CDR1 is GTSNPN and CDR2 is SVGIG (reference sequence). The length of the CDR3 is 12 residues. The CDR3 loop reads CAWRRDNEKLFF. CDR3 coding DNA: TGTGCCTGGAGGAGGGACAACGAAAAACTGTTTTTT.

The chain is built from TRBV4-2 and TRBJ2-1, with 7 nucleotides matching TRBD2. In germline, CDR1 is LGHNA, CDR2 YNFKEQ. The CDR3 covers 13 residues. V lost 0 bases to trimming and J lost 7 bases; unmatched junction nucleotides: 0. This CDR3 is CASSQDGGNEQFF. DNA of the CDR3: TGTGCCAGCAGCCAAGACGGGGGGAATGAGCAGTTCTTC.

The genes are TRBV30 and TRBJ2-7; 13 bases map to TRBD2. Germline CDR1 is GTSNPN and CDR2 is SVGIG (reference sequence). CDR3 length: 14 amino acids. The ends lost 2 bases at V and 5 bases at J; junction bases unmatched: 3. The CDR3 nucleotides are TGTGCCTGGAGTCAACTAGCGGGAGGGCACGAGCAGTACTTC. Translating gives CAWSQLAGGHEQYF.

The genes are TRBV6-6 and TRBJ2-7, with 7 bases that match TRBD2. From germline, CDR1 is MNHNY and CDR2 SVGAGI (reference sequence). V shed 6 bases, J shed 0 bases, and the junction held 8 bases outside the gene matches. This CDR3 contains 15 residues. The CDR3 coding sequence is TGTGCCAGCAGGCCGCCGGGCGGGAGCTCCTACGAGCAGTACTTC. This gives the protein CASRPPGGSSYEQYF.

The chain is built from TRBV5-1 and TRBJ2-5, with 9 bases aligning to TRBD2. The J call may be in error: the DNA end matches TRBJ2-7 better. CDR3 length: 15 amino acids. Germline lookup yields CDR1 SGHRS and CDR2 YFSETQ. The chain's CDR3 is CASSLEAGGGYEQYF. The CDR3 coding sequence is TGCGCCAGCAGCTTGGAGGCGGGAGGGGGCTACGAGCAGTACTTC.

V is TRBV28 and J is TRBJ2-3; 10 bases agree with TRBD2. This CDR3 comprises 18 residues. J was trimmed by 2 bases and V by 4 bases; bases with no gene match: 12. Germline CDR1 MDHEN, CDR2 SYDVKM. CDR3 nucleotide sequence: TGTGCCAGCAGTTACTCCACTCTTAGCGGGGGGAACACAGATACGCAGTATTTT. Its translation: CASSYSTLSGGNTDTQYF. The full variable domain, completed using reference TRBV28 and TRBJ2-3, is DVKVTQSSRYLVKRTGEKVFLECVQDMDHENMFWYRQDPGLGLRLIYFSYDVKMKEKGDIPEGYSVSREKKERFSLILESASTNQTSMYLCASSYSTLSGGNTDTQYFGPGTRLTVL.

This rearrangement joins TRBV18 to TRBJ1-2; D possibly corresponds to TRBD1 (5 bases). Germline CDR1 is KGHSH and CDR2 is LQKENI. This CDR3 contains 16 residues. Trimming pared 3 bases from V and 2 bases from J, leaving 16 bases between. The CDR3 DNA follows: TGTGCCAGCTCACCGGCGGCCAGGGAAGGCAACTATGGCTACACCTTC. This translates into CASSPAAREGNYGYTF.

This chain joins TRBV6-6 and TRBJ2-3; 10 nucleotides match TRBD2. After removal of 2 bases from V and 6 bases from J, the junction contained 8 bases not matched to a gene. Germline CDR1 MNHNY, CDR2 SVGAGI (reference sequence). The CDR3 spans 16 residues. CDR3 in DNA: TGTGCCAGCAGTTACAGGCTAGCGGGAGACAAGGATACGCAGTATTTT. Translating gives CASSYRLAGDKDTQYF.

The chain combines TRBV6-5 with TRBJ2-2; perhaps TRBD1 as D (6 bases). Germline V gives CDR1 MNHEY, CDR2 SVGAGI. The CDR3 extends over 15 amino acids. Trimming removed 4 bases at V and 7 bases at J, with 16 bases between. The CDR3: CASSFHRQEIGELFF. CDR3 nucleotide sequence: TGTGCCAGCAGTTTCCACAGACAGGAGATCGGGGAGCTGTTTTTT.

The V call is TRBV5-1, the J call TRBJ2-3; TRBD2 matches 10 bases. Germline values: CDR1 SGHRS, CDR2 YFSETQ. The CDR3 totals 18 residues. V lost 0 bases and J lost 3; bases outside the gene matches: 10. The CDR3 DNA sequence: TGCGCCAGCAGCTTGGGGCCTCTAGCGGGGGATCGAACAGATACGCAGTATTTT. Amino acids: CASSLGPLAGDRTDTQYF.